This T cell receptor (beta chain) was observed in a study of cytomegalovirus exposure and HLA in healthy donors. Study-wide findings and caveats: Researchers reported in a later analysis that a missense DCLRE1C variant was tied to TCR beta V- and J-gene trimming. Later work showed greater clonal expansion in HLA-associated TCR beta chains than in equally common others. Cytomegalovirus-associated TCR beta chains were listed, numbering 150 to 200.

CDR1 is MDHEN and CDR2 is SYDVKM in the germline V gene. The CDR3 sequence is 16 residues long. V trimming: 3 bases; J trimming: 5 bases; junction bases outside the gene matches: 12. PCR was performed using 60 Vbeta and 13 Jbeta primers. Profiling relied on immunoSEQ multiplex PCR, and the TCRdb table lists in-frame clones only, not all of them. The repertoire holds some 120,000 clones, about 76% seen once, with under 4% in the top ten. About this clone itself: The antigen remains undetermined.

The sequencing sample was made of PBMCs. This chain connects TRBV28 to TRBJ2-5; TRBD1 agrees at 7 bases. The TCR comes from a young woman in good health and CMV-seronegative. The CDR3 region is CASSFEGAWGAETQYF. DNA of the CDR3: TGTGCCAGCAGTTTCGAGGGGGCGTGGGGTGCTGAGACCCAGTACTTC.